This T cell receptor (beta chain) was sequenced during a study of shared clonotypes between healthy human individuals. General observations from the study: Clonotype sharing levels among donors were expected to vary with sequencing depth.

Data came from immunoSEQ multiplex PCR; TCRdb stores just in-frame clones and leaves some out. This sample carries some 500,000 clones, roughly 95% of them seen once, and the ten largest clones take about 0.054%. With 6 bases removed from V and 0 bases from J, the gap between germline ends came to 9 bases. Looked up from germline, CDR1 is SGHRS and CDR2 is YFSETQ. The CDR3 spans 14 residues. Turning to this clone: No antigen is known for it. Within the sample, other DNA sequences also encode this same CDR3.

Source material: naive CD4+ T cells sorted from blood. Stated subset: CD45RA+ positively selected. This clonotype originated in a woman under 40 in good health. The chain employs TRBV5-1 and TRBJ1-4, with D unresolved. CDR3 amino acids: CASTKEATNEKLFF. The CDR3 nucleotides are TGCGCCAGCACCAAGGAGGCAACTAATGAAAAACTGTTTTTT.